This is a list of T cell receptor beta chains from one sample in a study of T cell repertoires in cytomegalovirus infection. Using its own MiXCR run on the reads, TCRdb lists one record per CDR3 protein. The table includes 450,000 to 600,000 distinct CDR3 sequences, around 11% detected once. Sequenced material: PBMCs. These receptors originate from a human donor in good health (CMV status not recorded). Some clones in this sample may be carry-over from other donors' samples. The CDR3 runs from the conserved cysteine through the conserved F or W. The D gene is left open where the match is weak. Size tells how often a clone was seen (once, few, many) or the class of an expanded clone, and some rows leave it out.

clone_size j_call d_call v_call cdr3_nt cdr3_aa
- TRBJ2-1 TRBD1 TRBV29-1 TGCAGCGCCGTACAGGGGTCCAGTAACAATGAGCAGTTCTTC CSAVQGSSNNEQFF
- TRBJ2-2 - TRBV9 TGTGCCAGCAGCGTAGCTCCGGGCACCGGGGAGCTGTTTTTT CASSVAPGTGELFF
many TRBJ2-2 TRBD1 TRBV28 TGTGCCAGCAGTTCCGGACAGGAAAGTTACACCGGGGAGCTGTTTTTT CASSSGQESYTGELFF
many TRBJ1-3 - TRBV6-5 TGTGCCAGCAGTTACGACCACTCTGGAAACACCATATATTTT CASSYDHSGNTIYF
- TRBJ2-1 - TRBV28 TGTGCCAGCAGTTTAACCGGGACCCCAATCTACAATGAGCAGTTCTTC CASSLTGTPIYNEQFF
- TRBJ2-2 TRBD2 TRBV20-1 TGCAGTGCTAGAGATAGAAGGCTAGCGGGAATTGGGGAGCTGTTTTTT CSARDRRLAGIGELFF
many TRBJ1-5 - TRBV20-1 TGCAGTGCTAGAGCCCCCTTGTCCAATCAGCCCCAGCATTTT CSARAPLSNQPQHF
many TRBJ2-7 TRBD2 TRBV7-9 TGTGCCAGCAGCTTAGATAGCGGGGGGCCATACGAGCAGTACTTC CASSLDSGGPYEQYF
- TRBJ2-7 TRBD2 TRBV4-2 TGTGCCAGCAGCCCGGGACTAGCGGGAGCTTTGTACGAGCAGTACTTC CASSPGLAGALYEQYF
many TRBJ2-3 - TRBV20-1 TGCAGTGCCTCCGGGACCATGACCGGGGTTACGCAGTATTTT CSASGTMTGVTQYF
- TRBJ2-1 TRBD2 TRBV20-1 TGCAGTGCTAGATCGGGACTAGCGGGGGCCAGGAATGAGCAGTTCTTC CSARSGLAGARNEQFF
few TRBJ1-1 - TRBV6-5 TGTGCCAGCAGTTACGATGGGGGCACTGAAGCTTTCTTT CASSYDGGTEAFF
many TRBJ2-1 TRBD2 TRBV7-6 TGTGCCAGCAGCTTAGAGAGCGGGAGGGTATACAATGAGCAGTTCTTC CASSLESGRVYNEQFF
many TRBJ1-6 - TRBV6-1 TGTGCCAGCAGTTCGGCGGACAGAAATTCACCCCTCCACTTT CASSSADRNSPLHF
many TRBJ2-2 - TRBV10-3 TGTGCCATCGCCAGAACGAACACCGGGGAGCTGTTTTTT CAIARTNTGELFF
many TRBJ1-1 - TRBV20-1 TGCGGGTTGTGGGGGGCCGTAAACACTGAAGCTTTCTTT CGLWGAVNTEAFF
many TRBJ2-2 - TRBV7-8 TGTGCCAGCAGCTTATGGGGAGCTGACACCGGGGAGCTGTTTTTT CASSLWGADTGELFF
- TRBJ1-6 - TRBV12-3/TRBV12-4 TGTGCCAGCAGTTTCGCCCGGACAGCAGATAATTCACCCCTCCACTTT CASSFARTADNSPLHF
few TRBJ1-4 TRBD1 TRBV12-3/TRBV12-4 TGTGCCAGCAGTTGGTCGGGACAGGGTAATGAAAAACTGTTTTTT CASSWSGQGNEKLFF
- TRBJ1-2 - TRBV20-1 TGCAGTGCTAGAGCCACAGGATCTAACTATGGCTACACCTTC CSARATGSNYGYTF
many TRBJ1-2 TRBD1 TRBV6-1 TGTGCCAGCACGTCCAGGGGGCTCGACTATGGCTACACCTTC CASTSRGLDYGYTF
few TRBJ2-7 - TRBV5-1 TGCGCCAGCAGCTTTGAAAGGGCCGACGAGCAGTACTTC CASSFERADEQYF
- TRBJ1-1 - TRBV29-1 TGCAGCGTTGACGCTGAAGCTTTCTTT CSVDAEAFF